These T cell receptor beta chains were read from a single sample in a study of response to subunit inactivated influenza vaccine. MiXCR, applied by TCRdb to the RT-PCR reads, yields one record per CDR3 protein. The repertoire has around 530,000 distinct CDR3 sequences, 10% to 15% of them found once; the top ten carry 9.5% to 13%. The material sequenced was PBMCs from blood, taken on the day of vaccination. Source of these receptors: a man aged 50 or older who received an inactivated influenza vaccine. CDR3s include the opening cysteine and the closing phenylalanine or tryptophan. D genes are given only for firm matches. Some rows have no size entry. The others give once, few or many, or a class for an expanded clone.

TRBJ2-7,12,few,TRBV10-3,-,TGTGCCATCTCCGGCGGAGGGAACGAGCAGTACTTC,CAISGGGNEQYF
TRBJ2-2,15,few,TRBV7-8,TRBD2,TGTGCCAGCAGCTTAACCCTAGCGGACACCGGGGAGCTGTTTTTT,CASSLTLADTGELFF
TRBJ1-5,15,-,TRBV7-2,-,TGTGCCAGCAGCTTTACGGCTCATAGCAATCAGCCCCAGCATTTT,CASSFTAHSNQPQHF
TRBJ2-5,14,many,TRBV7-8,TRBD1,TGTGCCAGCAGCTTACAGGGGGCGGCGGAGACCCAGTACTTC,CASSLQGAAETQYF
TRBJ2-5,15,-,TRBV5-4,-,TGTGCCAGCAACCAACAAAATAGCGAGAGGGAGACCCAGTACTTC,CASNQQNSERETQYF
TRBJ1-1,13,many,TRBV24-1,-,TGTGCCACCAGTGATTGGGCAGGCGCTGAAGCTTTCTTT,CATSDWAGAEAFF
TRBJ2-3,18,many,TRBV6-7,TRBD2,TGTGCCAGCAGTCACGGACTAGCGGGGGCTACTAGCACAGATACGCAGTATTTT,CASSHGLAGATSTDTQYF
TRBJ2-7,15,-,TRBV19,TRBD1,TGTGCCAGTAGTATAGGGGGGACAGCAACCTACGAGCAGTACTTC,CASSIGGTATYEQYF
TRBJ2-7,18,many,TRBV13,TRBD2,TGTGCCAGCAGCACACGACTAGCGGGAGGGCTATCCCCCTACGAGCAGTACTTC,CASSTRLAGGLSPYEQYF
TRBJ2-7,14,-,TRBV20-1,-,TGCAGTGCCCCCGACAGGTATCGCCTCTACGAGCAGTACTTC,CSAPDRYRLYEQYF
TRBJ2-7,15,few,TRBV5-1,TRBD1,TGCGCCAGCAGCTTGACAGGGGGACGGGGCTACGAGCAGTACTTC,CASSLTGGRGYEQYF
TRBJ1-5,16,few,TRBV7-2,-,TGTGCCAGCAGCTTAGTCGGTCAGATTAGCAATCAGCCCCAGCATTTT,CASSLVGQISNQPQHF
TRBJ2-1,14,few,TRBV3-1,-,TGTGCCAGCAGCCCTTCCTTGGCTGTGGATGAGCAGTTCTTC,CASSPSLAVDEQFF
TRBJ1-6,15,-,TRBV7-3,-,TGTGCCAGCAGCTTAGACGGGGTCGGCTTTTCACCCCTCCACTTT,CASSLDGVGFSPLHF
TRBJ2-7,15,-,TRBV7-8,TRBD2,TGTGCCAGCAGCTTAGATGAGCGGGAGAGCTACGAGCAGTACTTC,CASSLDERESYEQYF
TRBJ2-7,14,-,TRBV6-1,TRBD2,TGTGCCAGCAGTGCGGGGGGGGCTTTCTACGAGCAGTACTTC,CASSAGGAFYEQYF
TRBJ2-1,16,-,TRBV28,TRBD2,TGTGCCAGCAGCAGTAGCGGGCCCATCTCCTACAATGAGCAGTTCTTC,CASSSSGPISYNEQFF
TRBJ2-2,15,many,TRBV7-2,TRBD1,TGTGCCAGCAGCTCGGGACAGGGAAGGACCGGGGAGCTGTTTTTT,CASSSGQGRTGELFF
TRBJ2-5,15,few,TRBV7-9,-,TGTGCCAGCAGCTTAGTCGCAGGAATCCAAGAGACCCAGTACTTC,CASSLVAGIQETQYF
TRBJ2-3,15,-,TRBV20-1,-,TGCAGTGCAATCCCGGACTGGGATTCCACAGATACGCAGTATTTT,CSAIPDWDSTDTQYF
TRBJ2-7,11,many,TRBV6-5,-,TGTGCCAGCGTGAAGGGGTACGAGCAGTACTTC,CASVKGYEQYF
TRBJ2-2,15,few,TRBV14,-,TGTGCCAGCAGCCAAGTAGGAATCGCCACCGGGGAGCTGTTTTTT,CASSQVGIATGELFF